One and the same sample provided the 25 T cell receptor beta chains below, sequenced in a study of OX40 agonist ivuxolimab in advanced cancers. Assay: immunoSEQ multiplex PCR; the TCRdb copy retains only in-frame clones and omits some. The table shows tens of thousands of clones, with around 84% occurring only once. This sample comprised CD4+ or CD8+ T cells sorted from blood, obtained in a trial of the OX40 agonist ivuxolimab. All receptors come from an adult with an advanced solid tumor such as melanoma, head and neck, liver or kidney cancer.

For the CDR3, the DNA is TGCAGTGCGGAACAGGGAGACGAGCAGTACTTC. Its protein is CSAEQGDEQYF. The genes are TRBV20-1 and TRBJ2-7, with D maybe TRBD1 (6 bases). The CDR3 is 11 amino acids. In germline, CDR1 is DFQATT, CDR2 SNEGSKA (reference sequence). Trimming left V 6 bases short and J 5 bases short, with 11 bases between.

This chain uses TRBV19 with TRBJ2-1; TRBD2 might be the D (5 bases). V lost 6 bases and J lost 10, with 19 bases in between. This CDR3 region has 14 residues. Per the germline V gene, CDR1 is LNHDA and CDR2 is SQIVND (reference sequence). CDR3 coding DNA: TGTGCCAGTAGCGACGGGTCCGGACTGGAAGAGCAGTTCTTC. This translates into CASSDGSGLEEQFF.

In DNA, the CDR3 is TGTGCCAGCAGCTTCATGGGACAGGGAGGAGGTTTTATTTCGACTAGAAGAACTGAAGCTTTCTTT. Protein: CASSFMGQGGGFISTRRTEAFF. This rearrangement joins TRBV7-8 to TRBJ1-1; 9 nucleotides align to TRBD1. The V gene end was trimmed by 3 bases and the J gene end by 5 bases; junction bases not matched to a gene: 28. CDR1 is SGHVS and CDR2 is FQNEAQ in the germline V gene. The CDR3 sequence is 22 residues long.

The chain uses TRBV7-9 and TRBJ2-1; 15 nucleotides line up with TRBD2. Germline lookup yields CDR1 SEHNR and CDR2 FQNEAQ (reference sequence). J was trimmed by 8 bases and V by 6 bases; bases with no gene match: 8. There are 16 residues in the CDR3. The CDR3 DNA reads TGTGCCAGCAGGTATCCTGGACTAGCGGGAGGGGATGAGCAGTTCTTC. This translates into CASRYPGLAGGDEQFF.

The count of this clone is one. The chain carries TRBV7-2 and TRBJ1-5; D remains ambiguous. CDR1 and CDR2 from the germline V gene are SGHTA and FQGNSA. This CDR3 has 14 amino acids. V was cut by 1 base and J by 6 bases, with 10 bases left in between. CDR3 sequence (DNA): TGTGCCAGCAGCTTAGATGGGTACCGTCAGCCCCAGCATTTT. Amino acids: CASSLDGYRQPQHF.

The chain couples TRBV27 to TRBJ1-1; perhaps TRBD1 as D (5 bases). CDR3 size: 15 residues. With 4 bases removed from V and 7 bases from J, the gap between germline ends came to 19 bases. CDR1 MNHEY and CDR2 SMNVEV come from the germline V gene (reference sequence). The CDR3 loop is CASSSPQGGIHEAFF. The CDR3 region has the DNA TGTGCCAGCAGTTCCCCTCAGGGCGGGATACATGAAGCTTTCTTT.

This chain connects TRBV2 to TRBJ1-2, with a weak D call TRBD1 (5 bases). CDR1 is SNHLY, CDR2 FYNNEI, per germline. V shed 2 bases and J shed 11 bases, with 12 bases lying between them. This CDR3 is 12 amino acids long. This CDR3 reads CASSESGESYTF. The CDR3 DNA reads as TGTGCCAGCAGTGAATCGGGGGAATCTTACACCTTC. Based on the CDR3 plus reference TRBV2 and TRBJ1-2, the full variable domain is EPEVTQTPSHQVTQMGQEVILRCVPISNHLYFYWYRQILGQKVEFLVSFYNNEISEKSEIFDDQFSVERPDGSNFTLKIRSTKLEDSAMYFCASSESGESYTFGSGTRLTVV.

This clone was found a few times. V is TRBV5-1 and J is TRBJ1-6, with D perhaps TRBD1 (6 bases). The ends were cut back, 4 bases at V and 10 bases at J, with 15 bases in the middle. This CDR3 region has 14 residues. In germline, CDR1 is SGHRS, CDR2 YFSETQ. The CDR3 region has the DNA TGCGCCAGCAGCCCCGGGGGCGCGGGGTCACCCCTCCACTTT. It specifies CASSPGGAGSPLHF. Drawing the rest from reference TRBV5-1 and TRBJ1-6, the complete variable domain is KAGVTQTPRYLIKTRGQQVTLSCSPISGHRSVSWYQQTPGQGLQFLFEYFSETQRNKGNFPGRFSGRQFSNSRSEMNVSTLELGDSALYLCASSPGGAGSPLHFGNGTRLTVT.

The chain joins TRBV10-3 to TRBJ1-2; TRBD1 matches 7 bases. This CDR3 region has 15 residues. After removal of 3 bases from V and 8 bases from J, the junction contained 12 bases not matched to a gene. The germline CDR1 and CDR2 sequences are ENHRY and SYGVKD. The CDR3 DNA is TGTGCCATCAGTGACCCCCGGGCAGAGGGGGCAGGCTACACCTTC. Encoded protein: CAISDPRAEGAGYTF.

The chain uses TRBV5-4 and TRBJ2-7; 11 positions match TRBD2. Trimming removed 1 base from V and 6 bases from J; junction bases left unmatched: 0. The length of the CDR3 is 13 residues. From germline, CDR1 is SGHNT and CDR2 YYREEE (reference sequence). The CDR3 loop is CASSLTSGSEQYF. The CDR3 DNA is TGTGCCAGCAGCTTGACTAGCGGGAGCGAGCAGTACTTC.

DNA of the CDR3: TGCAGCGCCCGACAGGGGCGAGACACTGAAGCTTTCTTT. It yields the protein CSARQGRDTEAFF. The chain carries TRBV29-1 and TRBJ1-1; 8 positions agree with TRBD1. J gave up 3 bases and V 7 bases, and 7 bases lay outside the gene matches. CDR3 length equals 13 residues. Germline values: CDR1 SQVTM, CDR2 ANQGSEA.

J is TRBJ2-1 and V is TRBV7-9; TRBD1 or TRBD2 may be the D gene (7 bases each). V was trimmed by 5 bases and J by 5 bases, leaving 19 bases between them. The CDR3 is 16 amino acids. Germline values: CDR1 SEHNR, CDR2 FQNEAQ (reference sequence). This CDR3 is CASSRQGLQTHNEQFF. In DNA form, the CDR3 reads TGTGCCAGCAGCCGACAGGGACTACAAACTCACAATGAGCAGTTCTTC.

This clone was seen more than once but under ten times. CDR3 sequence (DNA): TGTGCCAGCAAGAACCGGGACAGGGAGACCGGGGAGCTGTTTTTT. This translates into CASKNRDRETGELFF. The chain is built from TRBV25-1 and TRBJ2-2; the match to TRBD1 covers 9 bases. This CDR3 region has 15 residues. V dropped 7 bases and J dropped 5; count of bases not matched to a gene: 8. Germline CDR1 reads MGHDK; CDR2 reads SYGVNS.

The rearrangement joins TRBV6-1 to TRBJ1-1; TRBD1 might be the D (6 bases). Trimming removed 4 bases from V and 4 bases from J, with 10 bases in between. Looked up from germline, CDR1 is MNHNS and CDR2 is SASEGT. CDR3 length: 13 residues. The CDR3 region has the DNA TGTGCCAGCAGTGCAACAGGGCCCACTGAAGCTTTCTTT. It specifies CASSATGPTEAFF.

The gene calls are TRBV6-5 and TRBJ1-1; D ambiguous. The germline V gene has CDR1 MNHEY and CDR2 SVGAGI. V lost 5 bases and J lost 1, with 8 bases in between. The CDR3 length is 13 residues. The CDR3 is CASSLNGNTEAFF. In nucleotides, the CDR3 is TGTGCCAGCAGTCTCAATGGGAACACTGAAGCTTTCTTT.

This chain uses TRBV29-1 with TRBJ1-1; 8 bases agree with TRBD1. Germline values: CDR1 SQVTM, CDR2 ANQGSEA. This CDR3 has 11 residues. V lost 7 bases and J lost 4; bases outside the gene matches: 2. In DNA, the CDR3 is TGCAGCGCGGACAGGGCCACTGAAGCTTTCTTT. Protein product: CSADRATEAFF.

This chain links TRBV5-4 with TRBJ1-6, with 9 bases fitting TRBD1. This CDR3 region has 14 residues. In germline, CDR1 is SGHNT, CDR2 YYREEE (reference sequence). V shed 3 bases, J shed 6 bases, and the junction held 1 base outside the gene matches. The CDR3 nucleotides are TGTGCCAGCAGCTCGGACAGGGGTAATTCACCCCTCCACTTT. Translation gives CASSSDRGNSPLHF.

The chain's CDR3 is CASRLRGTDTQYF. CDR3 DNA: TGTGCCAGCAGGCTAAGGGGGACAGATACGCAGTATTTT. The chain uses TRBV7-2 and TRBJ2-3; a possible D gene is TRBD1 (6 bases). In germline, CDR1 is SGHTA, CDR2 FQGNSA. Trimming stripped 6 bases from V and 3 bases from J, with 10 bases between. The CDR3 is 13 amino acids.

The V and J genes are TRBV4-2 and TRBJ1-3, with D maybe TRBD1 (5 bases). Trimming cost V 0 bases and J 2 bases, with 14 bases left between them. Germline values: CDR1 LGHNA, CDR2 YNFKEQ. The CDR3 sequence is 17 residues long. The CDR3 sequence is CASSQDSLRTTGNTIYF. For the CDR3, the DNA is TGTGCCAGCAGCCAAGATTCCCTCCGGACAACTGGAAACACCATATATTTT.

The rearrangement uses TRBV5-1 and TRBJ2-2; possibly TRBD1 for D (5 bases). This CDR3 is built from 12 residues. The V and J ends lost 3 bases and 5 bases respectively, with 5 bases between them. Per the germline V gene, CDR1 is SGHRS and CDR2 is YFSETQ. CDR3 nucleotides: TGCGCCAGCAGCTGGACAACCGGGGAGCTGTTTTTT. It is translated as CASSWTTGELFF. The full variable domain, its missing parts supplied by reference TRBV5-1 and TRBJ2-2, is KAGVTQTPRYLIKTRGQQVTLSCSPISGHRSVSWYQQTPGQGLQFLFEYFSETQRNKGNFPGRFSGRQFSNSRSEMNVSTLELGDSALYLCASSWTTGELFFGEGSRLTVL.

With respect to this clone: In the same sample, other DNA sequences code for this CDR3. The gene calls are TRBV28 and TRBJ1-1; D uncertain. The CDR3 extends over 14 amino acids. Germline V CDR1 and CDR2: MDHEN, SYDVKM. V lost 0 bases and J 2 bases, leaving 7 bases between the germline ends. CDR3 amino acids: CASSLWRSNTEAFF. CDR3 sequence (DNA): TGTGCCAGCAGTTTATGGAGAAGTAACACTGAAGCTTTCTTT.

The count of this clone is one. The chain recombines TRBV28 with TRBJ2-6, with D tentatively TRBD1 (5 bases). The CDR3 consists of 19 residues. Trimming took off 2 bases at V and 0 bases at J, with 17 bases between the two ends. The V gene's germline CDR1 is MDHEN and CDR2 SYDVKM. CDR3 residues: CASSLRWGRSSSGANVLTF. In DNA form, the CDR3 reads TGTGCCAGCAGTTTAAGGTGGGGCAGGAGCAGCTCTGGGGCCAACGTCCTGACTTTC.

The gene calls are TRBV4-1 and TRBJ1-1, with D tentatively TRBD1 (5 bases). Germline V gives CDR1 MGHRA, CDR2 YSYEKL. This CDR3 region has 17 residues. V lost 4 bases, J lost 0 bases, and 18 bases lay in between. The CDR3, as DNA: TGCGCCAGCAGCCCGGGACCCCCAAGAAGGCTGAACACTGAAGCTTTCTTT. Protein: CASSPGPPRRLNTEAFF.

The CDR3 DNA follows: TGTGCCAGCATGCGGGACAGGGCGGATTTTGAAGCTTTCTTT. This gives the protein CASMRDRADFEAFF. This sequence joins TRBV18 and TRBJ1-1, with 9 bases fitting TRBD1. Germline-derived CDR1 and CDR2 are KGHSH and LQKENI. This CDR3 has 14 amino acids. After removal of 8 bases from V and 7 bases from J, the junction contained 11 bases not matched to a gene. The whole variable domain, remainder taken from reference TRBV18 and TRBJ1-1, is NAGVMQNPRHLVRRRGQEARLRCSPMKGHSHVYWYRQLPEEGLKFMVYLQKENIIDESGMPKERFSAEFPKEGPSILRIQQVVRGDSAAYFCASMRDRADFEAFFGQGTRLTVV.

V is TRBV14 and J is TRBJ1-2, with TRBD1 as a possible D gene (6 bases). The CDR3 consists of 13 residues. V lost 4 bases and J 6 bases, leaving 12 bases between the germline ends. The germline V gene has CDR1 SGHDN and CDR2 FVKESK. The CDR3 DNA follows: TGTGCCAGCAGCCGACAGGCAGCGGATGGCTACACCTTC. Protein product: CASSRQAADGYTF.